The subject of this entry is one T cell receptor (beta chain). The data originate from a study of blood T cell repertoires in COVID-19. Study-level information: Sites across the United States, Italy and Spain contributed samples from acute and convalescent COVID-19. The cDNA or gDNA used as material had been derived from T cells, B-cell-depleted T cells, or PBMCs.

CDR1 is KGHSH and CDR2 is LQKENI in the germline V gene. The CDR3 loop spans 16 amino acids. V was shortened by 1 base and J by 3 bases, with 13 bases between the two germline ends. Authors' methods: Amplification of reference gene primers provided the estimated nucleated cell counts. Method: immunoSEQ multiplex PCR; TCRdb's copy keeps in-frame clones and lacks some. V, J and clone size reflect that table, while D and trimming were determined from the DNA. The repertoire has 150,000 or so clones, about 80% of them found once; the top ten carry around 28%. The chain combines TRBV18 with TRBJ2-1; weak D call: TRBD1 (6 bases). The TCR sequence derives from a woman aged 55-70 years with acute or convalescent COVID-19. The sample comprised peripheral blood. The CDR3 sequence: CASSPQTGDSYNEQFF. The CDR3 DNA reads TGTGCCAGCTCACCACAGACAGGCGATAGCTACAATGAGCAGTTCTTC. Filled out from reference TRBV18 and TRBJ2-1, the complete variable domain reads NAGVMQNPRHLVRRRGQEARLRCSPMKGHSHVYWYRQLPEEGLKFMVYLQKENIIDESGMPKERFSAEFPKEGPSILRIQQVVRGDSAAYFCASSPQTGDSYNEQFFGPGTRLTVL.